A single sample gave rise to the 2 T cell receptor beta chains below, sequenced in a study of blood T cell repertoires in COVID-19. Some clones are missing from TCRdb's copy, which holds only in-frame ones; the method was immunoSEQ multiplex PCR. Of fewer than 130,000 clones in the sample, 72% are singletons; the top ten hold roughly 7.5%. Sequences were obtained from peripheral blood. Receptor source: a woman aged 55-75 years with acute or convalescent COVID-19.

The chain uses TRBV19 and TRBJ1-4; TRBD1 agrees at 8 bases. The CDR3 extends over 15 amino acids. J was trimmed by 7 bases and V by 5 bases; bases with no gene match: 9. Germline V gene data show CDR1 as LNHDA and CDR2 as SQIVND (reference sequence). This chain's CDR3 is CASSARTGQVEKLFF. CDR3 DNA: TGTGCCAGTAGTGCCCGGACAGGGCAGGTTGAAAAACTGTTTTTT.

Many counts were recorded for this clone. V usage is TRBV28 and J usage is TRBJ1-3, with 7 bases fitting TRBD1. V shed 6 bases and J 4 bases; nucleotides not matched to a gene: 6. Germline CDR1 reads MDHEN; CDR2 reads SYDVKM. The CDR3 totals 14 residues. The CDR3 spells CASRIQGSGNTIYF. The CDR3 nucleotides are TGTGCCAGCAGGATACAGGGGTCAGGAAACACCATATATTTT.